This T cell receptor beta chain was found in a study of cytomegalovirus exposure and HLA in healthy donors. Study-wide findings and caveats: Analyses of presence/absence relied on an assumption of roughly uniform sequencing depth across donors.

The PCR was carried out with 60 Vbeta primers and 13 Jbeta primers. The repertoire was sequenced with immunoSEQ multiplex PCR; TCRdb's copy has only in-frame clones and lacks some. Seen here are 150,000 to 200,000 clones, around 80% observed once, and the top ten hold roughly 0.69%. V shed 3 bases and J shed 7 bases, with 7 bases lying between them. The CDR3 is 12 residues long. CDR1 and CDR2 (germline): LNHDA, SQIVND (reference sequence). As to this clone: Its specificity is not known.

The sequence was collected from a woman aged 18-29 years in good health and CMV-seronegative. The chain combines TRBV19 with TRBJ1-3; no reliable D call. Specimen: PBMCs. CDR3 DNA sequence: TGTGCCAGTAGTATCAAGAGGAACACCATATATTTT. Translation gives CASSIKRNTIYF.